This note documents a single T cell receptor (beta chain) sequence. One junction end does not reproduce the germline sequence, and a read error may be involved. This entry comes from a study of blood T cells in healthy people across ages. This CDR3 spans 14 amino acids. Germline V gives CDR1 ENHRY, CDR2 SYGVKD. With a J-beta primer mix and a sample-barcoded 5' primer, a second PCR ran 7 to 11 cycles. TCRdb recomputed calls from the 5' RACE reads with MiXCR, one row per CDR3 protein. The data hold about 2 million distinct CDR3 sequences, with less than 50% observed a single time. What was sequenced was blood. The genes are TRBV10-3 and TRBJ2-7; weak D call: TRBD2 (7 bases). The receptor's source is a woman in her 40s in good health. DNA of the CDR3: TGTACCATCAGTGAGAGGGGGGGCTCCTACGAGCAGTACTTC. Amino acids: CTISERGGSYEQYF.